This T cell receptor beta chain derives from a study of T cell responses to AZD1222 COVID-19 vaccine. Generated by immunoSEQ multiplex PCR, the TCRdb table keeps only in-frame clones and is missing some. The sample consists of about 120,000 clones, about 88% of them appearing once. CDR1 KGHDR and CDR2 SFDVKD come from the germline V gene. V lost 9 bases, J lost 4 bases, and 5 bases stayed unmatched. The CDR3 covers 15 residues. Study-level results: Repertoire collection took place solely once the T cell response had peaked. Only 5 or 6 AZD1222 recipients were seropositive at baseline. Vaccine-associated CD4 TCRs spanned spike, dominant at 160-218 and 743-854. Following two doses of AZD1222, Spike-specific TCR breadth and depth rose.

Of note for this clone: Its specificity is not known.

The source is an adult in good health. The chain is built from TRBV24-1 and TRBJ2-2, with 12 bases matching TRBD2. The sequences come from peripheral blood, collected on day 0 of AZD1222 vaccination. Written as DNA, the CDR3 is TGTGCCACCTCGACTAGCGGGAGTGGCACCGGGGAGCTGTTTTTT. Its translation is CATSTSGSGTGELFF.